The present T cell receptor beta chain was sequenced within a study of T cells after yellow fever vaccination. They built TCR cDNA with 5'RACE template switching, a step that put in a universal primer site and UMIs. TCRdb reprocessed the 5' RACE reads with MiXCR, giving one entry per CDR3 protein. The sample consists of hundreds of thousands of distinct CDR3 sequences, around 4% of them appearing once. This CDR3 has 16 amino acids. In germline, CDR1 is SGHRS, CDR2 YFSETQ. V shed 4 bases and J 5 bases; nucleotides not matched to a gene: 7. Findings and limits, study-wide: Although the secondary response was weaker, it peaked faster, at day 5 versus 15.

This clonotype has more than one count but fewer than ten. Its antigen remains unknown. The chain uses TRBV5-1 and TRBJ2-3; 13 bases are shared with TRBD2. The TCR was taken from a man between 18 and 29 years old who received the YFV17D yellow fever vaccine. Source: PBMCs, taken on the day of the yellow fever booster vaccination. In nucleotides, the CDR3 is TGCGCCAGCAGCCTTTTACTAGCGGGGGGGATAGATACGCAGTATTTT. Translated: CASSLLLAGGIDTQYF. Supplemented by reference TRBV5-1 and TRBJ2-3, the full variable domain reads KAGVTQTPRYLIKTRGQQVTLSCSPISGHRSVSWYQQTPGQGLQFLFEYFSETQRNKGNFPGRFSGRQFSNSRSEMNVSTLELGDSALYLCASSLLLAGGIDTQYFGPGTRLTVL.